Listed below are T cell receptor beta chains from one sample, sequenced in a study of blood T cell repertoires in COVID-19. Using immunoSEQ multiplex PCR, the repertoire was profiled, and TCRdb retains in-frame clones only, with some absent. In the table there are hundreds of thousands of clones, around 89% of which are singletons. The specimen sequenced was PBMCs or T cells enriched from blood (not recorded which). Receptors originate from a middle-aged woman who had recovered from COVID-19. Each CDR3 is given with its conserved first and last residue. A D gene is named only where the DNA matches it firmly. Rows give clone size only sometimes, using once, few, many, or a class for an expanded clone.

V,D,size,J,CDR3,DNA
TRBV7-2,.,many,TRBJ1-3,CASSLAPGTTGRGNTIYF,TGTGCCAGCAGCTTAGCACCCGGGACAACCGGGAGGGGAAACACCATATATTTT
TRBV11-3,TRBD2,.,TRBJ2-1,CASSLTRLAGSSYNEQFF,TGTGCCAGCAGCTTAACCCGACTAGCGGGAAGCTCCTACAATGAGCAGTTCTTC
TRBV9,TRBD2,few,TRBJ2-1,CASSESGGRYNEQFF,TGTGCCAGCAGCGAAAGCGGGGGCCGATACAATGAGCAGTTCTTC
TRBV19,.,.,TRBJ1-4,CASSIQQGEDEKLFF,TGTGCCAGTAGTATCCAACAGGGTGAAGATGAAAAACTGTTTTTT
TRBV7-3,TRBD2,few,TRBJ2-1,CASSSIGLAGGEQFF,TGTGCCAGCAGCTCAATAGGACTAGCGGGAGGCGAGCAGTTCTTC
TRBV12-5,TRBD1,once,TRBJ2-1,CASGLHPWDRGGNEQFF,TGTGCTAGTGGTTTACACCCCTGGGACAGGGGAGGCAATGAGCAGTTCTTC
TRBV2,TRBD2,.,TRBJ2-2,CASKAGGNTGELFF,TGTGCCAGCAAAGCGGGGGGCAACACCGGGGAGCTGTTTTTT
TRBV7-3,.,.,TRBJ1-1,CASRHRGDTEAFF,TGTGCCAGCAGACACCGGGGTGACACTGAAGCTTTCTTT
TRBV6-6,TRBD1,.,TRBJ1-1,CASSPPGTGRTNTEAFF,TGTGCCAGCAGTCCCCCCGGGACAGGGCGAACCAACACTGAAGCTTTCTTT
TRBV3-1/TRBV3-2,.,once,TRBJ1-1,CASSHEVRTEAFF,TGTGCCAGCAGCCACGAGGTTCGGACTGAAGCTTTCTTT
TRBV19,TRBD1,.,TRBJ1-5,CASVQGSGNQPQHF,TGTGCCAGCGTACAGGGGTCAGGCAATCAGCCCCAGCATTTT
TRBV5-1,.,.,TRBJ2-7,CASSLGGYEQYF,TGCGCCAGCAGCTTGGGCGGCTACGAGCAGTACTTC
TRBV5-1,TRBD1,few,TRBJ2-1,CASSSGQGFYNEQFF,TGCGCCAGCAGCTCGGGACAGGGCTTCTACAATGAGCAGTTCTTC
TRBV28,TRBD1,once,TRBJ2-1,CASTSTGDNEQFF,TGTGCCAGCACCTCGACAGGGGACAATGAGCAGTTCTTC
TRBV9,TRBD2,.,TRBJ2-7,CASSSSGSSSYEQYF,TGTGCCAGCAGCAGTAGCGGGTCGAGCTCCTACGAGCAGTACTTC
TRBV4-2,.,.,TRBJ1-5,CASSQDPGAGNQPQHF,TGTGCCAGCAGCCAAGATCCGGGCGCGGGAAATCAGCCCCAGCATTTT
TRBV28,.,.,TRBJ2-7,CASSGKGLRGAYEQYF,TGTGCCAGCAGTGGAAAGGGACTTCGAGGGGCCTACGAGCAGTACTTC
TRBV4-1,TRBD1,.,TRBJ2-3,CASSQGTGNTDTQYF,TGCGCCAGCAGCCAGGGGACAGGGAACACAGATACGCAGTATTTT
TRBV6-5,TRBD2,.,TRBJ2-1,CASSYDGRDNEQFF,TGTGCCAGCAGTTACGATGGGAGGGACAATGAGCAGTTCTTC
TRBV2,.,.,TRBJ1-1,CASWTSAWDTEAFF,TGTGCCAGCTGGACAAGCGCCTGGGACACTGAAGCTTTCTTT
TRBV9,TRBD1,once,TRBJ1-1,CASSVGTGNTEAFF,TGTGCCAGCAGCGTTGGGACAGGGAACACTGAAGCTTTCTTT
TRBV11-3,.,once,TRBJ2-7,CASSPDPGGEQYF,TGTGCCAGCAGCCCAGATCCTGGTGGTGAGCAGTACTTC
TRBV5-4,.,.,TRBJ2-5,CASSKQATETQYF,TGTGCCAGCAGCAAGCAGGCCACAGAGACCCAGTACTTC
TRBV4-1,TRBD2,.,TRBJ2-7,CASSRSSGDYEQYF,TGCGCCAGCAGCCGATCTAGCGGTGACTACGAGCAGTACTTC
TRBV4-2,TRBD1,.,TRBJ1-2,CASSQGGQGARGYTF,TGTGCCAGCAGCCAAGGGGGACAGGGGGCACGGGGCTACACCTTC
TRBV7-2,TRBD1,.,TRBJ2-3,CASSLGDRDPDTQYF,TGTGCCAGCAGCTTAGGGGACAGGGATCCAGATACGCAGTATTTT
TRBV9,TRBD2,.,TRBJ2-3,CASSYPTGGPTDTQYF,TGTGCCAGCAGTTATCCAACGGGGGGGCCCACAGATACGCAGTATTTT
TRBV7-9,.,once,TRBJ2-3,CASSLGESPSTDTQYF,TGTGCCAGCAGCTTAGGCGAGAGCCCTAGCACAGATACGCAGTATTTT
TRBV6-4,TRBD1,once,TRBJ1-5,CASSDGTVNQPQHF,TGTGCCAGCAGTGACGGGACAGTCAATCAGCCCCAGCATTTT
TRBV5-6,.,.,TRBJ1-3,CASSLGRGNTIYF,TGTGCCAGCAGCTTGGGGCGGGGAAACACCATATATTTT
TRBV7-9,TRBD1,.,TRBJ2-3,CASSLWGDRGPTDTQYF,TGTGCCAGCAGCTTATGGGGAGACAGGGGCCCCACAGATACGCAGTATTTT
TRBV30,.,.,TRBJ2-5,CAWSRGYQETQYF,TGTGCCTGGAGTAGAGGGTACCAAGAGACCCAGTACTTC
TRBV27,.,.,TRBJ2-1,CASSFGGLNSHEQFF,TGTGCCAGCAGTTTTGGGGGCCTCAATAGTCATGAGCAGTTCTTC
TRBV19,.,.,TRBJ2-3,CASTGGDTQYF,TGTGCCAGTACAGGAGGAGATACGCAGTATTTT
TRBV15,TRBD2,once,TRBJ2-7,CATSRERSSGLAYEQYF,TGTGCCACCAGCAGAGAGAGGTCTAGCGGACTAGCCTACGAGCAGTACTTC
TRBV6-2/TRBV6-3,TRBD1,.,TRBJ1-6,CASGSSQGALRYSPLHF,TGTGCCAGCGGTTCCTCTCAGGGGGCGCTGAGGTATTCACCCCTCCACTTT
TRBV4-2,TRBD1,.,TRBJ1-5,CASSQDGQGLGQPQHF,TGTGCCAGCAGCCAAGACGGACAGGGACTCGGTCAGCCCCAGCATTTT
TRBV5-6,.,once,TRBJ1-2,CASSLRAGAPEYGYTF,TGTGCCAGCAGCCTTCGCGCGGGAGCCCCAGAATATGGCTACACCTTC
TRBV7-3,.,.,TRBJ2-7,CASSSRGSYEQYF,TGTGCCAGCAGCTCCCGGGGGTCCTACGAGCAGTACTTC
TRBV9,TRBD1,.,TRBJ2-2,CASSVLDRALITGELFF,TGTGCCAGCAGCGTTTTGGACAGGGCCTTGATCACCGGGGAGCTGTTTTTT
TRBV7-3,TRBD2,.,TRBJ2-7,CASSLFAGDYEQYF,TGTGCCAGCAGCTTATTCGCGGGAGACTACGAGCAGTACTTC